The 8 T cell receptor beta chains in this list originate from one sample, sequenced in a study of cytomegalovirus exposure and HLA in healthy donors. Profiled with immunoSEQ multiplex PCR; TCRdb holds only in-frame clones, not every one. The sample lists some 130,000 clones, 84% seen once, with 1.4% in the top ten. What was sequenced was PBMCs. The receptor source for this set is a woman younger than 45 in good health and CMV-seronegative.

The chain carries TRBV11-2 and TRBJ1-2, with 7 bases lining up with TRBD1. CDR3 length: 16 residues. Germline V lookup: CDR1 SGHAT, CDR2 FQNNGV. After removal of 4 bases from V and 0 bases from J, the junction contained 8 bases not matched to a gene. The CDR3, as DNA: TGTGCCAGCAGCTCCTCCGACAGGGCCGCTAACTATGGCTACACCTTC. Translating gives CASSSSDRAANYGYTF.

The chain has TRBV25-1 and TRBJ1-3; D possibly corresponds to TRBD1 (6 bases). V was shortened by 7 bases and J by 4 bases, with 11 bases between the two germline ends. This CDR3 is built from 13 residues. Germline V gene data show CDR1 as MGHDK and CDR2 as SYGVNS. In DNA form, the CDR3 reads TGTGCCAGCAACGGGGGGCCCGGAAACACCATATATTTT. Translation gives CASNGGPGNTIYF.

The chain uses TRBV28 and TRBJ1-2; unclear D gene. CDR1 and CDR2 from the germline V gene are MDHEN and SYDVKM. V lost 2 bases to trimming and J lost 4 bases, with 17 bases between them. CDR3 length equals 16 residues. CDR3 amino acids: CASSLGSGLNFYGYTF. The CDR3 DNA reads as TGTGCCAGCAGTTTAGGTTCTGGGCTCAATTTCTATGGCTACACCTTC.

The rearrangement links TRBV18 to TRBJ2-7; the D is unclear. V was shortened by 3 bases and J by 9 bases, with 12 bases between the two germline ends. The CDR3 length is 12 residues. The germline V gene has CDR1 KGHSH and CDR2 LQKENI. CDR3 residues: CASSPPTGVQYF. CDR3 DNA sequence: TGTGCCAGCTCACCCCCGACGGGTGTGCAGTACTTC.

The J gene is TRBJ2-1, the V gene TRBV9; tentatively, D is TRBD2 (6 bases). The germline V gene has CDR1 SGDLS and CDR2 YYNGEE. V lost 0 bases to trimming and J lost 0 bases, with 13 bases between them. The CDR3 extends over 17 amino acids. CDR3 residues: CASSVGGAGPSYNEQFF. The CDR3 DNA sequence: TGTGCCAGCAGCGTAGGCGGGGCCGGCCCCTCCTACAATGAGCAGTTCTTC.

CDR3 coding DNA: TGTGCCAGCAGCGGAAGAACAGGGGGCGCCAAAGAGACCCAGTACTTC. It yields the protein CASSGRTGGAKETQYF. The genes are TRBV5-4 and TRBJ2-5, with 9 nucleotides matching TRBD1. The CDR3 has 16 residues. The V segment lost 4 bases and the J segment 3 bases; nucleotides outside the gene matches: 10. Per germline, CDR1 SGHNT and CDR2 YYREEE (reference sequence). The entire variable domain, with the rest obtained from reference TRBV5-4 and TRBJ2-5, is as follows: ETGVTQSPTHLIKTRGQQVTLRCSSQSGHNTVSWYQQALGQGPQFIFQYYREEENGRGNFPPRFSGLQFPNYSSELNVNALELDDSALYLCASSGRTGGAKETQYFGPGTRLLVL.

The rearrangement joins TRBV19 to TRBJ2-7; tentatively, D is TRBD2 (5 bases). With 1 base removed from V and 3 bases from J, the gap between germline ends came to 7 bases. Germline CDR1 reads LNHDA; CDR2 reads SQIVND (reference sequence). The CDR3 runs to 13 residues. The CDR3 DNA is TGTGCCAGTAGTATAGGAGGGAACTACGAGCAGTACTTC. Residues: CASSIGGNYEQYF.

J is TRBJ2-5 and V is TRBV30, with 10 bases matching TRBD1. The germline V gene has CDR1 GTSNPN and CDR2 SVGIG (reference sequence). The CDR3 spans 15 residues. V lost 3 bases and J lost 5; bases outside the gene matches: 9. CDR3 sequence: CAWSAGQGLQETQYF. CDR3 nucleotides: TGTGCCTGGAGCGCGGGACAGGGGCTCCAGGAGACCCAGTACTTC.